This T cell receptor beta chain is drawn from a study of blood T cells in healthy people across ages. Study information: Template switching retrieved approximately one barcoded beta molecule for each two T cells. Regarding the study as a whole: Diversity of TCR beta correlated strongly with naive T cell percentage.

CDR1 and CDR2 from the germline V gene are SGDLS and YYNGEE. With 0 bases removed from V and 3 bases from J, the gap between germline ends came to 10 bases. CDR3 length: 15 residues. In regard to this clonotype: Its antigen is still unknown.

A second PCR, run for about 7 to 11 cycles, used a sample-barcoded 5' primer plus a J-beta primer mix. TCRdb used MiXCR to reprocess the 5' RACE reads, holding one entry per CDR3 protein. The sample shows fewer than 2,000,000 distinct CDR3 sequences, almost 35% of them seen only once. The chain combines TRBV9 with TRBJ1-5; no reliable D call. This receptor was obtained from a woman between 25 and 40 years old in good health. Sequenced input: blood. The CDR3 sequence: CASSVDGLNNQPQHF. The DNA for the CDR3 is TGTGCCAGCAGCGTAGATGGGTTAAACAATCAGCCCCAGCATTTT.